These 4 T cell receptor beta chains originate from one sample sequenced in a study of T cell clonality in common variable immunodeficiency. Assay used: immunoSEQ multiplex PCR; TCRdb lists only in-frame clones, some missing. The counts give about 3,400 clones, none of them seen only once; more than 20% is held by the top ten. Study-level findings and limits: Common variable immunodeficiency TCR beta sequences reportedly had fewer deletions and N-nucleotide insertions.

For these TCRs, the target antigens are not known. The sequenced sample was peripheral blood mononuclear cells. The receptors were gathered from a human donor with common variable immunodeficiency.

For this clone: The DNA ends 3 residues before the CDR3 does, and the rest of the CDR3 is filled in from the germline J gene. V is TRBV5-4 and J is TRBJ2-1; TRBD1 matches 8 bases. From germline, CDR1 is SGHNT and CDR2 YYREEE (reference sequence). V lost 0 bases and J lost 3; bases outside the gene matches: 2. The CDR3 loop spans 15 amino acids. The sequenced part of the CDR3 DNA is TGTGCCAGCAGCTTGGGACAGGGGATCTACAATGAG. It encodes CASSLGQGIYNE. The whole CDR3 is CASSLGQGIYNEQFF. Complete variable domain (other parts from reference TRBV5-4 and TRBJ2-1): ETGVTQSPTHLIKTRGQQVTLRCSSQSGHNTVSWYQQALGQGPQFIFQYYREEENGRGNFPPRFSGLQFPNYSSELNVNALELDDSALYLCASSLGQGIYNEQFFGPGTRLTVL.

Concerning this clone: The read gets to within 3 residues of the CDR3 end, and the germline J gene fills in the rest. The chain recombines TRBV7-2 with TRBJ2-1, with D perhaps matching TRBD2 (7 bases). This CDR3 is built from 16 residues. The germline V gene encodes CDR1 SGHTA and CDR2 FQGNSA. V was clipped by 0 bases and J by 2 bases, with 11 bases between them. CDR3 protein: CASSLAGGATYNEQFF. CDR3 DNA, as far as it was read: TGTGCCAGCAGCTTAGCAGGGGGGGCCACCTACAATGAG.

This clone came up a few times. CDR3: CASSRRPLGEQYF. CDR3 bases read: TGTGCCAGCAGCCGACGCCCCCTAGGCGAG. The rearrangement joins TRBV7-3 to TRBJ2-7; D ambiguous. The CDR3 end is not reached by the read, which stops 3 residues before it; the germline J gene fills it in. CDR3 length: 13 amino acids. V lost 5 bases, J lost 6 bases, and 14 bases lay in between. Per the germline V gene, CDR1 is SGHTA and CDR2 is FQGTGA.

A note on this clone: The CDR3 extends 3 residues past the end of the read, so its final part is completed from the germline J gene. The rearrangement uses TRBV7-3 and TRBJ2-1, with a weak D call TRBD1 (8 bases). Trimming shortened V by 5 bases and J by 7 bases, and 15 bases separated the two germline ends. CDR3 size: 14 residues. Per germline, CDR1 SGHTA and CDR2 FQGTGA. This CDR3 reads CASSRDRGGNEQFF. The covered CDR3 bases are TGTGCCAGCAGCCGAGACAGGGGAGGGAATGAG.